This TCR beta chain was obtained from a study of T cell repertoires in cytomegalovirus infection. Study background: Indications came from public TCR beta signatures; they pointed to CMV infection and to a matching HLA type.

Germline V gene lookup returns CDR1 LNHNV and CDR2 YYDKDF (reference sequence). The CDR3 consists of 15 residues. V gave up 3 bases and J gave up 7 bases, with 19 bases separating them. TCRdb re-analysed the reads in MiXCR, keeping a single row per CDR3 protein. Of some 220,000 distinct CDR3 sequences detected, 6% to 8% appear once; the ten largest clones hold 5.5% to 6.5%. This clonotype was seen many times. The source is a human donor in good health (CMV status not recorded). Some clones in this sample may be carry-over from other donors' samples. The V and J genes are TRBV15 and TRBJ2-7; D unclear. The sample comprised PBMCs. The CDR3 protein is CATSSRGGGSREQYF. CDR3 in DNA: TGTGCCACCAGCAGCAGAGGTGGCGGCTCGCGGGAGCAGTACTTC.